This TCR beta chain was found in a study of cytomegalovirus exposure and HLA in healthy donors. Study in general: Unique TCR beta sequences numbering over 100 million came from about 179 million T cells in an earlier analysis. The study placed around 85% of its 398 genotyped donors in the Caucasian-associated ancestry cluster.

J gave up 8 bases and V 2 bases, and 5 bases lay outside the gene matches. Germline V gene lookup returns CDR1 MNHNS and CDR2 SASEGT. This CDR3 contains 13 residues. The PCR used 60 Vbeta and 13 Jbeta primers. Generated by immunoSEQ multiplex PCR, the TCRdb table keeps only in-frame clones and is missing some. The sample lists about 130,000 clones, 70% to 80% occurring once. Note on this clone: Its specificity is not known.

Study outcomes and limitations: Presence/absence analyses took donor sequencing depth as roughly uniform. Earlier analysis looked at TCR beta V segments, and most were productive about 90% or about 30% of the time.

This chain joins TRBV6-1 and TRBJ1-2; the match to TRBD1 covers 7 bases. This receptor was obtained from a woman aged 45-65 years in good health and CMV-seronegative. Sequencing was done on a sample of PBMCs. DNA of the CDR3: TGTGCCAGCAGTGAAATTGCAGGGGGAGGCTACACCTTC. This sequence encodes CASSEIAGGGYTF.